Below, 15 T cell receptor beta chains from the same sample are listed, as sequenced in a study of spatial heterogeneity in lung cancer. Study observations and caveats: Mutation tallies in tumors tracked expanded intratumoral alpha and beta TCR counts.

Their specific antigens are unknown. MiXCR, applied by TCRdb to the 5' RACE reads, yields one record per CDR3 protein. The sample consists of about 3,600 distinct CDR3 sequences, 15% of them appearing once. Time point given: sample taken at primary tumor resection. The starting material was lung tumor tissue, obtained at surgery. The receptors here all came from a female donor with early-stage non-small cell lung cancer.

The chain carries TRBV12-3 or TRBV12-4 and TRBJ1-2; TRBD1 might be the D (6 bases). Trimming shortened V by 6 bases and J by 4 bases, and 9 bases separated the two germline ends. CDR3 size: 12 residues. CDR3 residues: CASRQGSYGYTF. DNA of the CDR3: TGTGCCAGCAGACAGGGAAGCTATGGCTACACCTTC.

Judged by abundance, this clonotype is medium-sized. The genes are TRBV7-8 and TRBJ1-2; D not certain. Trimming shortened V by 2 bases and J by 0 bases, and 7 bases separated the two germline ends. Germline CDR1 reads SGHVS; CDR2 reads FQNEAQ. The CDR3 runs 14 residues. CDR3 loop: CASSLQTANYGYTF. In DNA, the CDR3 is TGTGCCAGCAGCTTACAAACAGCTAACTATGGCTACACCTTC.

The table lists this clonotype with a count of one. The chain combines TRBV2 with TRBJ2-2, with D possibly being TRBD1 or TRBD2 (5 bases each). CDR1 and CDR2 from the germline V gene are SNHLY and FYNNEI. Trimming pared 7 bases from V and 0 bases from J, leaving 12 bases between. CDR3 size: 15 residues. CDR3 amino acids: CASNDGTANTGELFF. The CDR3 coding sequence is TGTGCCAGCAACGACGGGACGGCGAACACCGGGGAGCTGTTTTTT. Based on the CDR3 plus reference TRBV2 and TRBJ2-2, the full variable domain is EPEVTQTPSHQVTQMGQEVILRCVPISNHLYFYWYRQILGQKVEFLVSFYNNEISEKSEIFDDQFSVERPDGSNFTLKIRSTKLEDSAMYFCASNDGTANTGELFFGEGSRLTVL.

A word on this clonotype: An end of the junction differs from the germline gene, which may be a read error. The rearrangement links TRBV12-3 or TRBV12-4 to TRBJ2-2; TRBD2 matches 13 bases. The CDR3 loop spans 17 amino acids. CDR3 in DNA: TGTGCCAGCAGTTCGATTACTAGCGGGGGGGGCACCTGGGAGCTGTTTTTT. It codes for CASSSITSGGGTWELFF.

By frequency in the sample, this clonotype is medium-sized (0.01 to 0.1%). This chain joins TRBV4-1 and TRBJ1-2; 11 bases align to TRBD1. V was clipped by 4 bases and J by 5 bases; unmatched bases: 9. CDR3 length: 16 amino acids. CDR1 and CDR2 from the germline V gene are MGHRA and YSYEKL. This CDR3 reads CASSRRLGQGDYGYTF. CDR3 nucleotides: TGCGCCAGCAGCCGTCGTTTGGGACAGGGGGATTATGGCTACACCTTC.

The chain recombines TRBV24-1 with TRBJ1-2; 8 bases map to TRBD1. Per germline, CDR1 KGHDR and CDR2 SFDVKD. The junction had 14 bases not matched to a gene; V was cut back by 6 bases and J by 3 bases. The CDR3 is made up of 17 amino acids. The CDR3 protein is CATSPSQSLQGDYGYTF. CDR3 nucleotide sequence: TGTGCCACCAGTCCCTCTCAATCGTTACAGGGGGACTATGGCTACACCTTC.

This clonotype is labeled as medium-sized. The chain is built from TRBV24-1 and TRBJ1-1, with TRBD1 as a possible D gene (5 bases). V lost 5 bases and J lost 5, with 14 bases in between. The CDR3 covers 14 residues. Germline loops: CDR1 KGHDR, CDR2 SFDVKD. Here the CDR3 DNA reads TGTGCCACCAGTGCCGGGGGGGTGCGGACTGAAGCTTTCTTT. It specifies CATSAGGVRTEAFF.

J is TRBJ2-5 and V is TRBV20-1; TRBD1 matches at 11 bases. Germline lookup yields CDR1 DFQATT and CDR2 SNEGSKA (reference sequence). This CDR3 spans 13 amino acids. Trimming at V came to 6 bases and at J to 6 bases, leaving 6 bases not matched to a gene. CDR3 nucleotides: TGCAGTGCCCTGGGACAGGGGGACCAGACCCAGTACTTC. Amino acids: CSALGQGDQTQYF.

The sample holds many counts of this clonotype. This CDR3 is CASSLIVAGTQYF. The CDR3 DNA is TGTGCCAGCAGTTTGATCGTGGCTGGGACCCAGTACTTC. The chain carries TRBV28 and TRBJ2-5; D gene uncertain. Germline CDR1 MDHEN, CDR2 SYDVKM. The V and J ends lost 3 bases and 7 bases respectively, with 12 bases between them. The CDR3 runs to 13 residues.

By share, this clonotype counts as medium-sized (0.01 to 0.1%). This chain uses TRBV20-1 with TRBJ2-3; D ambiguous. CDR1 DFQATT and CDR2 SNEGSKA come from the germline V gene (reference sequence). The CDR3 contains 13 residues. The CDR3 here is CSTTGVVGDTQYF. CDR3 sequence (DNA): TGCAGCACCACTGGGGTGGTAGGAGATACGCAGTATTTT.

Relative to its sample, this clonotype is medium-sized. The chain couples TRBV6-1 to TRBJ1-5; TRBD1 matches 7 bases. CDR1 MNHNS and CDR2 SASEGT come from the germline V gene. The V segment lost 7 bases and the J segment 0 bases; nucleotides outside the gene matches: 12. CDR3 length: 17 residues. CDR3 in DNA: TGTGCCAGCATCACCAGGGACAGACCCGTTAGCAATCAGCCCCAGCATTTT. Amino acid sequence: CASITRDRPVSNQPQHF.

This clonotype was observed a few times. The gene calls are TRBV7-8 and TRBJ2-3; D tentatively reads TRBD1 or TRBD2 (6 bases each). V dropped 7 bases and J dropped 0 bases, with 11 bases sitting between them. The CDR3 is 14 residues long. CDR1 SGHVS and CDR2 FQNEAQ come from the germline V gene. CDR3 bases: TGTGCCAGCAAAAGGGGGGCTAGCACAGATACGCAGTATTTT. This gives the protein CASKRGASTDTQYF.

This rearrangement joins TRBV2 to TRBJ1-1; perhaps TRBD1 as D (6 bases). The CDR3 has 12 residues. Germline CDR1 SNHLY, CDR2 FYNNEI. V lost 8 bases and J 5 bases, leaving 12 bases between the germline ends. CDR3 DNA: TGTGCCAGCGGATACAGGGAAACTGAAGCTTTCTTT. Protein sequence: CASGYRETEAFF.

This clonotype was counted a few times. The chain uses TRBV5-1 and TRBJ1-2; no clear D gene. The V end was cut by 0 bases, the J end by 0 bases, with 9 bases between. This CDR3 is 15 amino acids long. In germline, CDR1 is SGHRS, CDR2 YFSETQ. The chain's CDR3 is CASSLGGFSNYGYTF. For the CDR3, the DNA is TGCGCCAGCAGCTTGGGGGGATTCTCTAACTATGGCTACACCTTC.

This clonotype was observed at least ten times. The CDR3 sequence is CASSPRRPYEQYF. CDR3 DNA sequence: TGTGCCAGCAGCCCCCGAAGGCCCTACGAGCAGTACTTC. V is TRBV11-2 and J is TRBJ2-7; D unclear. Trimming stripped 5 bases from V and 2 bases from J, with 10 bases between. Germline assignment: CDR1 SGHAT and CDR2 FQNNGV. The CDR3 loop spans 13 amino acids.